This passage covers 29 T cell receptor beta chains from one sample sequenced in a study of OX40 agonist ivuxolimab in advanced cancers. Sequenced by immunoSEQ multiplex PCR; TCRdb stores in-frame clones only, minus some. The table shows about 66,000 clones, with roughly 88% occurring only once. The sample here was CD4+ or CD8+ T cells sorted from blood, taken in a trial of the OX40 agonist ivuxolimab. The receptors derive from an adult with an advanced solid tumor such as melanoma, head and neck, liver or kidney cancer.

V gene TRBV6-5 combines with J gene TRBJ1-2; the D is unclear. Germline CDR1 is MNHEY and CDR2 is SVGAGI. The ends were cut back, 7 bases at V and 4 bases at J, with 10 bases in the middle. This CDR3 has 12 residues. CDR3 DNA: TGTGCCAGCAAGCTCGGGAGCTATGGCTACACCTTC. This sequence encodes CASKLGSYGYTF.

The rearrangement uses TRBV6-5 and TRBJ2-3; TRBD2 matches 8 bases. The CDR3 totals 15 residues. The germline CDR1 and CDR2 sequences are MNHEY and SVGAGI. V shed 5 bases and J 4 bases; nucleotides not matched to a gene: 8. CDR3 sequence (DNA): TGTGCCAGCAGTAATCCGGGACTAGTAGCAGATACGCAGTATTTT. It translates to CASSNPGLVADTQYF.

This chain uses TRBV7-2 with TRBJ1-1; unclear D gene. Trimming cost V 0 bases and J 4 bases, with 12 bases left between them. The CDR3 is 15 residues long. The germline CDR1 and CDR2 sequences are SGHTA and FQGNSA. CDR3 DNA sequence: TGTGCCAGCAGCTTAGCCGGGGTAACTGGCACTGAAGCTTTCTTT. Residues: CASSLAGVTGTEAFF.

This clone was found a few times. The chain couples TRBV6-6 to TRBJ1-1, with a possible D match to TRBD1 (6 bases). CDR1 is MNHNY, CDR2 SVGAGI, per germline (reference sequence). The CDR3 extends over 16 amino acids. The V end lost 8 bases, the J end lost 0 bases, and 19 bases lay between the germline ends. CDR3 sequence: CASRGEGEVMNTEAFF. CDR3 nucleotide sequence: TGTGCCAGCCGGGGGGAGGGGGAGGTGATGAACACTGAAGCTTTCTTT.

V and J are TRBV4-1 and TRBJ2-3, with 13 bases that match TRBD2. Germline CDR1 and CDR2: MGHRA and YSYEKL. There are 19 residues in the CDR3. V lost 4 bases, J lost 1 base, and 11 bases stayed unmatched. The CDR3 spells CASSPGPLAGGPGTDTQYF. CDR3 in DNA: TGCGCCAGCAGCCCCGGGCCACTAGCGGGGGGGCCGGGCACAGATACGCAGTATTTT.

The chain is built from TRBV5-4 and TRBJ2-4; 7 nucleotides align to TRBD2. The CDR3 loop spans 15 amino acids. Germline V CDR1 and CDR2: SGHNT, YYREEE (reference sequence). Unmatched junction bases numbered 6, after V lost 6 bases and J lost 0 bases. The CDR3 spells CASTWGGEAKNIQYF. The CDR3 DNA reads TGTGCCAGCACCTGGGGGGGTGAAGCCAAAAACATTCAGTACTTC. Full variable domain (rest looked up from reference TRBV5-4 and TRBJ2-4): ETGVTQSPTHLIKTRGQQVTLRCSSQSGHNTVSWYQQALGQGPQFIFQYYREEENGRGNFPPRFSGLQFPNYSSELNVNALELDDSALYLCASTWGGEAKNIQYFGAGTRLSVL.

This chain joins TRBV7-2 and TRBJ1-2; D is possibly TRBD1 (6 bases). V shed 6 bases and J shed 5 bases, with 19 bases lying between them. Germline values: CDR1 SGHTA, CDR2 FQGNSA. CDR3 size: 15 residues. The CDR3 sequence: CASSPSDRYSYGYTF. The CDR3 DNA follows: TGTGCCAGCAGTCCCAGCGACAGGTACTCTTATGGCTACACCTTC.

V and J are TRBV7-3 and TRBJ2-4; 7 positions match TRBD1. The V gene's germline CDR1 is SGHTA and CDR2 FQGTGA. The CDR3 contains 14 residues. The junction had 8 bases not matched to a gene; V was cut back by 6 bases and J by 6 bases. The CDR3, as DNA: TGTGCCAGCAGTTCGGGACAGCTGGGAAACATTCAGTACTTC. Its translation: CASSSGQLGNIQYF.

This chain connects TRBV4-3 to TRBJ1-5; D not resolved. V dropped 1 base and J dropped 4 bases, with 11 bases sitting between them. The CDR3 loop spans 15 amino acids. Germline-derived CDR1 and CDR2 are LGHNA and YSLEER. The CDR3 sequence: CASSQVVGLNQPQHF. The CDR3 nucleotides are TGCGCCAGCAGCCAAGTAGTCGGACTGAATCAGCCCCAGCATTTT.

The rearrangement uses TRBV7-2 and TRBJ1-4, with a weak D call TRBD1 (5 bases). V was shortened by 3 bases and J by 7 bases, with 12 bases between the two germline ends. The V gene's germline CDR1 is SGHTA and CDR2 FQGNSA. The CDR3 has 14 amino acids. The CDR3 is CASSFRQSPEKLFF. DNA for the CDR3: TGTGCCAGCAGCTTTCGACAGAGTCCTGAAAAACTGTTTTTT. The full variable domain, in which reference TRBV7-2 and TRBJ1-4 provide the parts outside the CDR3, is GAGVSQSPSNKVTEKGKDVELRCDPISGHTALYWYRQSLGQGLEFLIYFQGNSAPDKSGLPSDRFSAERTGGSVSTLTIQRTQQEDSAVYLCASSFRQSPEKLFFGSGTQLSVL.

CDR3 protein: CASSTGGSSYNEQFF. In nucleotides, the CDR3 is TGCGCCAGCAGCACGGGAGGGAGCTCCTACAATGAGCAGTTCTTC. This sequence joins TRBV5-1 and TRBJ2-1, with 8 bases fitting TRBD2. V shed 4 bases, J shed 0 bases, and the junction held 3 bases outside the gene matches. The CDR3 covers 15 residues. Looked up from germline, CDR1 is SGHRS and CDR2 is YFSETQ.

The genes are TRBV7-2 and TRBJ2-2; TRBD2 might be the D (5 bases). Between the trimmed V and J ends, which lost 1 base and 2 bases, there was a span of 8 bases. Germline V gene sequence: CDR1 SGHTA, CDR2 FQGNSA. The CDR3 spans 15 residues. CDR3: CASSLGLLNTGELFF. CDR3 nucleotides: TGTGCCAGCAGCTTAGGACTACTCAACACCGGGGAGCTGTTTTTT.

CDR3 in DNA: TGCGCCAGCAGCTGGACAGGGACAGGGGGCGGAGAGACCCAGTACTTC. It translates to CASSWTGTGGGETQYF. The chain couples TRBV5-1 to TRBJ2-5; TRBD1 matches 12 bases. The CDR3 spans 16 residues. Germline V gives CDR1 SGHRS, CDR2 YFSETQ. V shed 3 bases, J shed 4 bases, and the junction held 7 bases outside the gene matches. Supplemented by reference TRBV5-1 and TRBJ2-5, the full variable domain reads KAGVTQTPRYLIKTRGQQVTLSCSPISGHRSVSWYQQTPGQGLQFLFEYFSETQRNKGNFPGRFSGRQFSNSRSEMNVSTLELGDSALYLCASSWTGTGGGETQYFGPGTRLLVL.

This chain joins TRBV9 and TRBJ2-7; TRBD2 is a possible D gene (6 bases). Per the germline V gene, CDR1 is SGDLS and CDR2 is YYNGEE. With 5 bases removed from V and 1 base from J, the gap between germline ends came to 10 bases. This CDR3 region has 13 residues. The CDR3 is CASREGLSYEQYF. The DNA for the CDR3 is TGTGCCAGCAGGGAGGGCCTTTCCTACGAGCAGTACTTC.

The rearrangement links TRBV7-2 to TRBJ1-5; D is ambiguous. From germline, CDR1 is SGHTA and CDR2 FQGNSA. The V and J ends lost 5 bases and 4 bases respectively, with 12 bases between them. The CDR3 runs to 14 residues. The CDR3, as DNA: TGTGCCAGCAGCCCAGGACCCATTAATCAGCCCCAGCATTTT. Amino acid sequence: CASSPGPINQPQHF.

This clone showed up just a few times. The J gene is TRBJ1-1, the V gene TRBV10-3; D is ambiguous. CDR3 length: 13 residues. CDR1 and CDR2 from the germline V gene are ENHRY and SYGVKD. V lost 7 bases and J lost 0, with 9 bases in between. CDR3 residues: CAIKSLMNTEAFF. The CDR3 nucleotides read TGTGCCATCAAATCTTTAATGAACACTGAAGCTTTCTTT.

The chain is built from TRBV7-2 and TRBJ1-5; possible D gene TRBD1, 5 bases. V was cut by 7 bases and J by 7 bases, with 14 bases left in between. The CDR3 loop spans 13 amino acids. CDR1 is SGHTA and CDR2 is FQGNSA in the germline V gene. In DNA, the CDR3 is TGTGCCAGCACCGACCCGGGGGGGCAGCCCCAGCATTTT. Translating it yields CASTDPGGQPQHF.

The V and J genes are TRBV19 and TRBJ1-2; D is perhaps TRBD1 (6 bases). The CDR3 consists of 14 residues. Trimming removed 0 bases from V and 4 bases from J, with 9 bases in between. CDR1 is LNHDA and CDR2 is SQIVND in the germline V gene (reference sequence). The CDR3 bases are TGTGCCAGTAGTATAGATGGGGGCCGCTATGGCTACACCTTC. It encodes CASSIDGGRYGYTF.

The chain couples TRBV18 to TRBJ2-7, with TRBD2 identical over 7 bases. This CDR3 has 12 residues. Germline CDR1 and CDR2: KGHSH and LQKENI. With 5 bases clipped from V and 3 bases from J, the junction kept 1 base outside the gene matches. The CDR3, as DNA: TGTGCCAGCTCATCGGGAGGCTACGAGCAGTACTTC. It translates to CASSSGGYEQYF.

The chain is built from TRBV27 and TRBJ1-1; TRBD1 matches at 11 bases. The CDR3 runs 14 residues. Per germline, CDR1 MNHEY and CDR2 SMNVEV (reference sequence). V shed 0 bases, J shed 12 bases, and the junction held 6 bases outside the gene matches. CDR3 protein: CASSLSTGQGASFF. The CDR3 nucleotides read TGTGCCAGCAGTTTATCGACTGGACAGGGGGCCTCTTTCTTT.

The rearrangement links TRBV2 to TRBJ2-1; D gene unclear. Germline V gene data show CDR1 as SNHLY and CDR2 as FYNNEI. Deletions cut 6 bases from V and 7 bases from J, with 16 bases between. The CDR3 is 14 amino acids. This CDR3 is CASRDAFLANEQFF. CDR3 nucleotide sequence: TGTGCCAGCAGGGACGCCTTTTTGGCGAATGAGCAGTTCTTC.

This chain joins TRBV18 and TRBJ1-5; a possible D gene is TRBD1 (6 bases). CDR3 length: 15 amino acids. Germline values: CDR1 KGHSH, CDR2 LQKENI. Trimming stripped 4 bases from V and 8 bases from J, with 18 bases between. Here the CDR3 reads CASSQETGTSKPQHF. CDR3 nucleotides: TGTGCCAGCTCACAGGAGACAGGTACTTCGAAGCCCCAGCATTTT.

The chain carries TRBV6-5 and TRBJ1-1; D remains ambiguous. Trimming removed 6 bases from V and 5 bases from J, with 16 bases in between. This CDR3 region has 14 residues. The germline CDR1 and CDR2 sequences are MNHEY and SVGAGI. CDR3 nucleotides: TGTGCCAGCAGCCTGGACTTGACGAGGACTGAAGCTTTCTTT. This sequence encodes CASSLDLTRTEAFF.

The chain couples TRBV9 to TRBJ1-1; the D is unclear. V was trimmed by 4 bases and J by 2 bases, leaving 9 bases between them. The CDR3 contains 13 residues. The germline CDR1 and CDR2 sequences are SGDLS and YYNGEE. Here the CDR3 DNA reads TGTGCCAGCAGCCCCACGGCCAACACTGAAGCTTTCTTT. This codes for CASSPTANTEAFF.

The V call is TRBV30, the J call TRBJ2-1; TRBD2 aligns across 12 bases. The V gene's germline CDR1 is GTSNPN and CDR2 SVGIG (reference sequence). V shed 3 bases and J 9 bases; nucleotides not matched to a gene: 3. The CDR3 length is 13 residues. CDR3 loop: CAWSGLAGSEQFF. The CDR3 nucleotides read TGTGCCTGGAGCGGACTAGCGGGGAGTGAGCAGTTCTTC.

V gene TRBV7-9 combines with J gene TRBJ1-3; D unresolved. The CDR3 totals 15 residues. Per the germline V gene, CDR1 is SEHNR and CDR2 is FQNEAQ (reference sequence). The ends were cut back, 1 base at V and 0 bases at J, with 7 bases in the middle. CDR3 amino acids: CASSLVGVSGNTIYF. CDR3 DNA: TGTGCCAGCAGCTTAGTAGGCGTCTCTGGAAACACCATATATTTT.

J is TRBJ1-1 and V is TRBV7-3; D not resolved. The CDR3 is 14 amino acids. V dropped 2 bases and J dropped 4 bases, with 11 bases sitting between them. The germline V gene encodes CDR1 SGHTA and CDR2 FQGTGA. The DNA of the CDR3 is TGTGCCAGCAGCTTAGTCGACGGTGTCACTGAAGCTTTCTTT. This codes for CASSLVDGVTEAFF.

V gene TRBV5-4 combines with J gene TRBJ1-6; 9 positions agree with TRBD1. The CDR3 sequence is 14 residues long. The germline V gene encodes CDR1 SGHNT and CDR2 YYREEE (reference sequence). The ends lost 0 bases at V and 11 bases at J; junction bases unmatched: 3. The CDR3 region is CASSLEQGAAPLHF. The CDR3 nucleotides are TGTGCCAGCAGCTTGGAACAGGGGGCTGCACCCCTCCACTTT.

The V call is TRBV5-1, the J call TRBJ1-1; TRBD1 agrees at 8 bases. Trimming took 7 bases from V and 5 from J; bases not matched to a gene: 7. Germline CDR1 is SGHRS and CDR2 is YFSETQ. The CDR3 runs 13 residues. The CDR3 spells CASGRDRLTEAFF. The CDR3 DNA reads TGCGCCAGCGGACGGGACAGGTTGACTGAAGCTTTCTTT.